The table lists the clone carrying this TCR beta chain with many counts. No antigen is known for it. TCR beta CDR3 region amplification was performed from RNA transcripts. In the first-round RT-PCR of the TCR CDR3, the HTBI primer set was used. Via MiXCR, TCRdb re-called the multiplex PCR reads, giving one row per CDR3 protein. The table lists about 380,000 distinct CDR3 sequences, roughly 20% of them singletons, with over 35% in the top ten. The data stem from a study of T cells in Graves' hyperthyroidism and ophthalmopathy. Notes on the study in general: The model predicted ophthalmopathy a median around six months before onset.

The CDR3 sequence is 15 residues long. The ends were cut back, 0 bases at V and 3 bases at J, with 10 bases in the middle. From germline, CDR1 is MNHEY and CDR2 SVGEGT. The source material was blood. The rearrangement joins TRBV6-2 or TRBV6-3 to TRBJ2-3; the D gene is possibly TRBD2 (6 bases). The sequence was obtained from a man between 18 and 35 years old with Graves' ophthalmopathy. As DNA, the CDR3 is TGTGCCAGCAGTTACTCAACACGGGGGACAGATACGCAGTATTTT. Protein product: CASSYSTRGTDTQYF.